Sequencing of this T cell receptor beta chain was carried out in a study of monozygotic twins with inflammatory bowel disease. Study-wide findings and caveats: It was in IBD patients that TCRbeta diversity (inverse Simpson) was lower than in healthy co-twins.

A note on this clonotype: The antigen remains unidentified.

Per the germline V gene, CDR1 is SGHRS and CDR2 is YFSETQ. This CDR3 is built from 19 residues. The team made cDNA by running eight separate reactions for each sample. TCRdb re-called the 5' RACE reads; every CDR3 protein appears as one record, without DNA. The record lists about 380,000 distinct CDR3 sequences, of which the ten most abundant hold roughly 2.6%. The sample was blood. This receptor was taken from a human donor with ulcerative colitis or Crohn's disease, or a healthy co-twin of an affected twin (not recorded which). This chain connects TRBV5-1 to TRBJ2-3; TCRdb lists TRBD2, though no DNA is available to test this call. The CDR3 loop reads CASSLLGTSGGDVADTQYF. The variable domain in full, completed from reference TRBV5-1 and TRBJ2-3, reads KAGVTQTPRYLIKTRGQQVTLSCSPISGHRSVSWYQQTPGQGLQFLFEYFSETQRNKGNFPGRFSGRQFSNSRSEMNVSTLELGDSALYLCASSLLGTSGGDVADTQYFGPGTRLTVL.